The entry below describes one TCR beta chain. There are a few counts of this clonotype. Which antigen it targets is not known. No much larger clone exists at a distance of one base, and base qualities are not known. The data originate from a study of CD8+CD57+ T cells in acquired aplastic anemia (dated by TCRdb to 2016 to 2019). Regarding the complete study: On average, sorted CD4+ and CD8+ cells yielded around 3.5 ug of extracted DNA, with a range of about 0.17 to 27.4 ug. A CD8+CD57+ expansion meant a frequency higher than the mean frequency seen in healthy subjects. Here is what the overall study found, with its caveats: Although 25 to 30 CD8+ CDR3 sequences were shared by patients and controls, these sequences appeared highly expressed in patients and within the immunodominant clones of patients. No significant difference in CD8+ Simpson's diversity was found between patients and healthy controls (P=0.060).

Patients chosen for sequencing had shown expansion of CD8+CD57+ cells by flow cytometry. Every patient had severe acquired aplastic anemia, diagnosed using the International Study of Aplastic Anemia and Agranulocytosis and Camitta criteria. No therapy had been received by the patients at the time of blood sampling. TCR repertoires of sorted CD4+ and CD8+ blood T cells from severe aplastic anemia patients and healthy subjects were deep-sequenced in the study. Patients were enrolled in the USA under clinicaltrials.gov protocols 00001620, 01623167, 00001397, 00071045, 00081523 and 00961064. Ficoll-Paque density gradient centrifugation was used to isolate peripheral blood mononuclear cells. CD4+ and CD8+ T cells were sorted by FACS or magnetic beads before DNA extraction. TCR beta VDJ combination and CDR3 sequence profiling used genomic DNA as the template. An Illumina HiSeq 2000 was used for TCR repertoire sequencing. As for how the authors treated the data: Repertoire assessment relied on Simpson's diversity index, CDR3 size and DJ length profiles, and TRBV/TRBJ rearrangement plots. The most abundant DNA sequence in the deep sequencing data was defined as the immunodominant clone. CDR3 amino acid sequences were checked for sharing between subjects and were compared against published repertoires and the VDJdb database. TCRdb applied fastp at Q25 and MiXCR to the public reads, then kept only in-frame beta chains. One record per CDR3 amino acid sequence lists the most common genes and DNA. None of the V and J calls come from the authors' own analysis; TCRdb made them. This sample is represented by 100,000 to 150,000 distinct CDR3 sequences; under 65% of them were singletons. The ten biggest clones cover about 31% of the sample.

The trim is 10 bases for V and 2 bases for J, with a gap of 16 bases between the germline ends. The CDR3, from cysteine to phenylalanine, totals 14 residues. Only the CDR3 portion is preserved as DNA: 42 bases, with reading frame beginning at the first base. Taken from the germline V gene (reference sequence), the CDR1 and CDR2 loops are LNHDA and SQIVND. What was sequenced was sorted CD4+, CD8+, or CD8+CD57+ T cells (not recorded which) from PBMCs. The receptor comes from a human donor with aplastic anemia. The receptor chain draws on TRBV19 and TRBJ2-3, with the D call perhaps TRBD1 or TRBD2, as 5 bases match in each case. The CDR3 corresponds to CATSGRRDTDTQYF. DNA sequence: TGTGCCACCTCAGGGCGCCGGGACACAGATACGCAGTATTTT.